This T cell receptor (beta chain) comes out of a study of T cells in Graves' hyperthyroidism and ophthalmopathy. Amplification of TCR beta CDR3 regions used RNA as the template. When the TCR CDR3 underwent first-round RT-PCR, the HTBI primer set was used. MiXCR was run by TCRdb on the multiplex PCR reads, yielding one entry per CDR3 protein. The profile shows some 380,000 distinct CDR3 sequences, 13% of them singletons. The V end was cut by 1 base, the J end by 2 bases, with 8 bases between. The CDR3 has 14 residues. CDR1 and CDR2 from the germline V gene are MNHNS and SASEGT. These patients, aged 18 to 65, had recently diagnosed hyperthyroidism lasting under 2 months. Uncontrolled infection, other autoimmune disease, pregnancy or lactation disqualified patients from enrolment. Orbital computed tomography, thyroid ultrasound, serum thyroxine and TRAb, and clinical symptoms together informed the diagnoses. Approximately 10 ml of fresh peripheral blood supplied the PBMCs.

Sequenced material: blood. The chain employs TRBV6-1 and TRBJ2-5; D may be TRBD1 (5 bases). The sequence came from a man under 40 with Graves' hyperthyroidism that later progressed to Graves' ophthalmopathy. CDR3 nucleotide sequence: TGTGCCAGCAGTGAAGGGGCAGGGCAAGAGACCCAGTACTTC. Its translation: CASSEGAGQETQYF.